What follows are 4 T cell receptor beta chains derived from one specimen sequenced in a study of cytomegalovirus exposure and HLA in healthy donors. Use of 60 Vbeta and 13 Jbeta primers characterized the PCR. The repertoire was sequenced with immunoSEQ multiplex PCR; TCRdb's copy has only in-frame clones and lacks some. The sample contains fewer than 250,000 clones, roughly three quarters of which appear only once. What was sequenced was PBMCs. All receptors come from a woman under 30 in good health and CMV-seronegative.

The rearrangement joins TRBV29-1 to TRBJ2-7, with a weak D call TRBD2 (5 bases). The germline V gene encodes CDR1 SQVTM and CDR2 ANQGSEA. The length of the CDR3 is 13 residues. V was clipped by 4 bases and J by 4 bases, with 14 bases between them. The CDR3 DNA sequence: TGCAGCGTTGCTACCAGTGGGAGTTACGAGCAGTACTTC. Translation gives CSVATSGSYEQYF.

V gene TRBV12-5 combines with J gene TRBJ2-1; the D gene is possibly TRBD1 (5 bases). There are 11 residues in the CDR3. Germline V gives CDR1 LGHNT, CDR2 FRNRAP. With 6 bases removed from V and 12 bases from J, the gap between germline ends came to 12 bases. CDR3 coding DNA: TGTGCTAGTGGCCCTCAGGGCGGGCAGTTCTTC. Protein: CASGPQGGQFF.

This sequence joins TRBV28 and TRBJ2-7; 11 nucleotides agree with TRBD2. Losses at the gene ends were 5 bases for V and 4 bases for J; bases not matched to a gene: 13. CDR1 is MDHEN, CDR2 SYDVKM, per germline. This CDR3 has 17 amino acids. The CDR3 spells CASSKTSGGANSYEQYF. DNA of the CDR3: TGTGCCAGCAGTAAAACTAGCGGGGGCGCAAACTCATACGAGCAGTACTTC.

This rearrangement joins TRBV5-1 to TRBJ1-3; weak D call: TRBD1 (5 bases). The V and J ends lost 4 bases and 0 bases respectively, with 14 bases between them. The CDR3 loop spans 16 amino acids. Germline V gives CDR1 SGHRS, CDR2 YFSETQ. The CDR3, as DNA: TGCGCCAGCAGCCTGGGGGGGGTTTCCTCTGGAAACACCATATATTTT. Protein sequence: CASSLGGVSSGNTIYF.